This T cell receptor (beta chain) was retrieved from a study of cytomegalovirus exposure and HLA in healthy donors. Amplification used 60 Vbeta primers and 13 Jbeta primers. Assay: immunoSEQ multiplex PCR; the TCRdb copy retains only in-frame clones and omits some. This repertoire shows approximately 280,000 clones, about nine tenths found once; its top ten account for less than 4%. This clone was counted a few times. CDR3 length: 15 residues. V was pared by 8 bases and J by 7 bases, with 9 bases of the junction left unmatched. In germline, CDR1 is SNHLY, CDR2 FYNNEI. The V gene is TRBV2, the J gene TRBJ2-7; TRBD2 aligns across 15 bases. Sequencing used PBMCs. The receptor was isolated from a man aged 35-49 years in good health and CMV-seropositive. The CDR3 coding sequence is TGTGCCAGCGGTTGGACTAGCGGGAGGGAGGGTGAGCAGTACTTC. Protein sequence: CASGWTSGREGEQYF.